This T cell receptor (beta chain) was recorded in a study of shared T cell receptors in the human thymus listed by TCRdb under 2021. Study-wide context: The study investigated the way shared, self-reactive T-cell receptor alpha chains are produced in the human thymus.

Worth noting for this clone: It lacks a known antigen. Per-base qualities were not stored, and no clone one base away is much larger.

V loses 2 bases, J loses 4 bases, and the germline ends lie 35 bases apart. CDR1 and CDR2 (SNHLY, FYNNEI) derive from the germline V gene. The CDR3, cysteine through phenylalanine, is 22 amino acids long. The CDR3 DNA has 66 bases and is translated from base 1. Receptor amplification or capture employed the immunoSEQ multiplex PCR assay. Imported from immuneACCESS, the table was reduced by TCRdb to in-frame sequences with V and J called. These copies leave out some clones; in studies compared against another copy, an unresolved V gene accounts for under half, and the cause of the remainder is not known. Here the sample has more than 550,000 clones; approximately 83% occur a single time. The top ten hold 0.008% to 0.011% of the sample. These data were also filed under a second study, of human thymus T cells. As the second publication notes: In Finland, the donors were immunologically healthy infants who were having open corrective cardiac surgery for congenital heart defects. Thymus tissue was collected as surgical resects that were removed during corrective cardiac surgery. Usage of V and J gene segments appeared to be biased in both the thymic and the peripheral blood repertoires. Highly overlapping thymic TCR repertoires among unrelated individuals were reported in the related research. TCR alpha and beta repertoires from roughly eight infant thymus samples and a few related peripheral blood samples were characterized in the study. The cohort included about six male and two female infants, with donor ages spanning 7 to 244 days. Thymocytes were released mechanically from tissue and stored at -70 °C as pellets of roughly 9-31 million cells. Genomic DNA was extracted from frozen cell pellets with a QIAsymphony instrument. Using the immunoSEQ multiplex PCR assay, the TCRB and TCRAD loci were amplified from a standardized quantity of quality-controlled genomic DNA. The V(D)J region was spanned by amplicons of a length sufficient to cover the CDR3 and to identify V and J genes. Through the commercial immunoSEQ service, the amplicons were sequenced on an Illumina platform. Primer bias and sequencing errors were corrected using previously described methods, and TCRAD and TCRB definitions followed the IMGT database. Analysis of the repertoires was done with immunoSEQ Analyzer 3.0 and VDJTools and included basic statistics, V/J segment usage, diversity estimates, rarefaction and pairwise overlap. Diversity was estimated with Chao1, ChaoE, Efron-Thisted, Shannon and inverse Simpson indices, and also on datasets down-sampled to the smallest sample. For repertoire overlap, CDR3 nucleotide sequence, V gene and J gene had to match strictly, and clustering was done by Jaccard-based multidimensional scaling. On average, thymus samples gave 650,000 to 1,000,000 unique TCRB clonotypes, whereas blood samples gave about 84,000.

Here the chain combines TRBV2 and TRBJ1-1; the D gene is perhaps TRBD1, from 5 matching bases. What was sequenced was thymocytes. The clonotype comes from a girl under three years old with a congenital heart defect. Donor details come from another sample of the same person, matched by shared clones. Here the CDR3 is given as CASSEKSRVSGLLPTWGTEAFF. The nucleotide sequence is given as TGTGCCAGCAGTGAAAAATCTCGCGTATCAGGGCTTTTGCCGACCTGGGGCACTGAAGCTTTCTTT.